What follows describes a single TCR beta chain. Its antigen is still unknown. Germline lookup yields CDR1 MDHEN and CDR2 SYDVKM. The junction had 6 bases not matched to a gene; V was cut back by 4 bases and J by 6 bases. This CDR3 is built from 16 residues. One heparinised blood draw averaging around 0.12 L was given by each donor. The authors reverse transcribed all of the isolated RNA, so sequencing captured expressed TCRB transcripts. Method: immunoSEQ multiplex PCR; TCRdb's copy keeps in-frame clones and lacks some. The table shows under 900,000 clones, with under 20% occurring only once. This sample is part of a study of beta chain features in type 1 diabetes. Whole-study findings and limits: Any HLA type influence on TCRB rearrangement was left unresolved here.

The rearrangement joins TRBV28 to TRBJ2-1; 13 nucleotides match TRBD2. The receptor comes from a woman aged 18-35 years in good health. The sample consisted of naive CD4+ T cells from blood. CDR3 amino acids: CASSSGLAGAGNEQFF. In nucleotides, the CDR3 is TGTGCCAGCAGTTCAGGACTAGCGGGAGCCGGCAATGAGCAGTTCTTC.